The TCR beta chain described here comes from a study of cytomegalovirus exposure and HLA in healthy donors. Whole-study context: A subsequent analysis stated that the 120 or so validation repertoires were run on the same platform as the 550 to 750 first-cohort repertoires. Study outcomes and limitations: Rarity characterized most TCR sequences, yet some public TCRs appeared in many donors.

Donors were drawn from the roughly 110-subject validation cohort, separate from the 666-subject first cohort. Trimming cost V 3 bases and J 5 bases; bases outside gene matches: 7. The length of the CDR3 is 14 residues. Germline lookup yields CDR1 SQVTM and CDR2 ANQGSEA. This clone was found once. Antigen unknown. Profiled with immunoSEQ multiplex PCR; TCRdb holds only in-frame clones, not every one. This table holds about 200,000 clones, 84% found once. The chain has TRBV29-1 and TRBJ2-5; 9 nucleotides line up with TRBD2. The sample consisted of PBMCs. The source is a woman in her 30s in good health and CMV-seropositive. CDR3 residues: CSVDISGSRETQYF. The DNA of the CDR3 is TGCAGCGTTGACATTAGCGGGAGTAGGGAGACCCAGTACTTC.